Listed below are T cell receptor beta chains from one sample, sequenced in a study of blood T cells in healthy people across ages. MiXCR, run by TCRdb on the 5' RACE reads, gives a single entry per CDR3 protein. Of under 2,000,000 distinct CDR3 sequences listed, around 50% are singletons. The material sequenced was blood. These receptors all come from a woman in her thirties or forties in good health. CDR3s include the opening cysteine and the closing phenylalanine or tryptophan.

V gene	J gene	CDR3 protein
TRBV20-1	TRBJ1-6	CSASPVAGSYNSPLHF
TRBV7-2	TRBJ1-4	CASSLRAGATNEKLFF
TRBV6-6	TRBJ1-2	CASSYEGQTNYGYTF
TRBV3-1	TRBJ2-1	CASSQDSRGGRNKQFF
TRBV20-1	TRBJ2-3	CSAVRTGPDTQYF
TRBV7-2	TRBJ2-1	CASSLGRRSGRGYNEQFF
TRBV4-3	.	CASSQELAAETQYF
TRBV7-9	TRBJ2-3	CASSPSVGDTQYF
TRBV7-9	TRBJ2-4	CASSPPGQVQEQYF
TRBV7-2	TRBJ2-1	CASSPGLAGVHNEQFF
TRBV20-1	TRBJ2-6	CSARPRGQTQGANVLTF
TRBV7-9	TRBJ2-7	CASSFFVGEQYF
TRBV6-4	TRBJ2-7	CASSDSLSDEQYF
TRBV27	TRBJ2-3	CASSVGRRDTQYF
TRBV20-1	TRBJ2-4	CSADKSGGGAWAKNIQYF
TRBV6-5	TRBJ2-1	CASSYPRVVSSGGSIKEQFF
TRBV6-5	TRBJ2-7	CASSYSSDGTYEQYF
TRBV5-1	TRBJ2-7	CASSVKGDYEQYF
TRBV20-1	TRBJ2-2	CSARLAGEAWTGELFF
TRBV7-9	TRBJ2-7	CASSSSFGADYEQYF
TRBV5-1	TRBJ2-3	CASSLEGPGGGYTDTQYF
TRBV20-1	TRBJ1-5	CSARPSGGVNQPQHF
TRBV14	TRBJ2-1	CASSPRGLAGLEQFF
TRBV27	TRBJ2-1	CASNRDTTYNEQFF
TRBV2	TRBJ2-1	CASRGQGARLYNEQFF
TRBV7-8	TRBJ2-7	CASSLGAGTEFPYEQYF
TRBV15	TRBJ2-3	CATDERVWTDTQYF
TRBV20-1	TRBJ2-1	CSENPPGTGADEQFF
TRBV5-6	.	CASSAPSDEETQYF
TRBV4-3	TRBJ2-1	CASSQEAGGTYNEQFF
TRBV7-2	TRBJ2-1	CASSLVGTGNNEQFF
TRBV7-9	TRBJ2-7	CASSLDPGTGAYEQYF
TRBV7-7	TRBJ2-7	CASSPLRDDYEQYF
TRBV20-1	TRBJ2-1	CSVCCGGDNEQFF
TRBV7-2	TRBJ2-1	CASSLALTGQFF
TRBV5-1	TRBJ1-6	CASSSDRGNSPLHF
TRBV4-2	TRBJ2-3	CASSQDRLAGSTDTQYF
TRBV6-1	TRBJ2-3	CASVPSLGADAQYF
TRBV6-5	.	CASRQGVNEQYF
TRBV6-5	TRBJ1-5	CASSYSIGNQPQHF
TRBV5-1	TRBJ2-7	CASSLATGIPLYEQYF
TRBV9	TRBJ2-1	CASTVTSSYNEQFF
TRBV10-3	TRBJ1-2	CAIRENGDGYTF
TRBV15	TRBJ1-2	CATSPEMGDKIYGYTF
TRBV7-2	TRBJ2-3	CASSHHGYRGGGDTQYF
TRBV6-5	TRBJ2-6	CASRRGRGANVLTF
TRBV9	TRBJ2-5	CASSVESRGWGQETQYF
TRBV7-2	TRBJ1-2	CASSPQGGAGYTF
TRBV4-2	TRBJ2-7	CASSQSPGAEQYF
TRBV25-1	TRBJ2-5	CASNPSGGRYNEQYF